The 20 T cell receptor beta chains below all came from one sample that was sequenced in a study of shared clonotypes between healthy human individuals. Clones were sequenced by immunoSEQ multiplex PCR, and TCRdb holds only the in-frame ones, with some missing. This sample has some 500,000 clones, with 90% to 97% found just once. Sequenced sample: naive CD4+ T cells sorted from blood. As for subset: CD45RA+ positively selected. These receptors all stem from a woman in her twenties or thirties in good health.

The CDR3 DNA reads TGTGCCAGCAGCGTCTCCGGGACAGGGTTTGAGCAGTACTTC. Translated, it gives CASSVSGTGFEQYF. The chain carries TRBV27 and TRBJ2-7; 9 bases align to TRBD1. CDR1 MNHEY and CDR2 SMNVEV come from the germline V gene (reference sequence). Trimming took 6 bases from V and 7 from J; bases not matched to a gene: 10. The CDR3 runs 14 residues.

The chain uses TRBV2 and TRBJ2-7; TRBD1 matches at 10 bases. V trimming: 0 bases; J trimming: 5 bases; junction bases outside the gene matches: 7. Per the germline V gene, CDR1 is SNHLY and CDR2 is FYNNEI. The CDR3 is made up of 16 amino acids. This CDR3 reads CASSEAQRTGGNEQYF. The CDR3 DNA follows: TGTGCCAGCAGTGAAGCGCAGAGGACAGGGGGTAACGAGCAGTACTTC.

Written as DNA, the CDR3 is TGTGCCAGCAGCTTAGGTAGCGGGAGGGCGAGAGAGACCCAGTACTTC. Translated, it gives CASSLGSGRARETQYF. The J gene is TRBJ2-5, the V gene TRBV7-3; 11 nucleotides match TRBD2. Looked up from germline, CDR1 is SGHTA and CDR2 is FQGTGA. The junction had 6 bases not matched to a gene; V was cut back by 2 bases and J by 4 bases. This CDR3 has 16 residues.

CDR3 nucleotide sequence: TGTGCCAGCAGTTACGGGACAGGGGGCACTGAAGCTTTCTTT. Amino acid sequence: CASSYGTGGTEAFF. V usage is TRBV6-5 and J usage is TRBJ1-1; 11 bases are a match to TRBD1. In germline, CDR1 is MNHEY, CDR2 SVGAGI. This CDR3 is built from 14 residues. The V and J ends lost 2 bases and 4 bases, in that order; junction bases with no gene match: 0.

This rearrangement joins TRBV29-1 to TRBJ2-2; D remains unclear. V lost 3 bases, J lost 2 bases, and 7 bases lay in between. This CDR3 is built from 13 residues. Germline V gene lookup returns CDR1 SQVTM and CDR2 ANQGSEA. The DNA for the CDR3 is TGCAGCGTTGACCAGCTCAACACCGGGGAGCTGTTTTTT. Translated: CSVDQLNTGELFF.

The chain carries TRBV28 and TRBJ2-5; 8 positions agree with TRBD1. V trimming: 5 bases; J trimming: 5 bases; junction bases outside the gene matches: 7. The CDR3 has 14 residues. The germline V gene encodes CDR1 MDHEN and CDR2 SYDVKM. CDR3 DNA sequence: TGTGCCAGCAGTCCGTCGTCAGGGGGCGAGACCCAGTACTTC. Its translation: CASSPSSGGETQYF.

V gene TRBV5-1 combines with J gene TRBJ2-1, with D perhaps TRBD2 (6 bases). Trimming stripped 0 bases from V and 7 bases from J, with 20 bases between. The germline V gene encodes CDR1 SGHRS and CDR2 YFSETQ. The CDR3 length is 17 residues. The CDR3: CASSLVTSLRIENEQFF. The CDR3 DNA reads TGCGCCAGCAGCTTGGTTACTAGCCTGAGGATCGAAAATGAGCAGTTCTTC.

V is TRBV11-2 and J is TRBJ2-3; no firm D call. CDR1 SGHAT and CDR2 FQNNGV come from the germline V gene. This CDR3 comprises 16 residues. With 3 bases removed from V and 0 bases from J, the gap between germline ends came to 13 bases. The CDR3 is CASSLAPTGSTDTQYF. CDR3 bases: TGTGCCAGCAGCTTGGCCCCGACCGGCAGCACAGATACGCAGTATTTT.

The chain uses TRBV28 and TRBJ2-4; 8 bases agree with TRBD2. Germline CDR1 MDHEN, CDR2 SYDVKM. V trimming: 6 bases; J trimming: 3 bases; junction bases outside the gene matches: 16. The CDR3 length is 18 residues. This CDR3 reads CASRGGPGLGNLKNIQYF. The CDR3 DNA is TGTGCCAGCAGGGGGGGACCGGGACTAGGGAACCTCAAAAACATTCAGTACTTC.

The rearrangement joins TRBV4-1 to TRBJ1-1; D may be TRBD1 (6 bases). V was cut by 4 bases and J by 0 bases, with 18 bases left in between. Per the germline V gene, CDR1 is MGHRA and CDR2 is YSYEKL. The CDR3 is 17 amino acids. This CDR3 reads CASSRGQGGGLNTEAFF. For the CDR3, the DNA is TGCGCCAGCAGCCGGGGGCAGGGCGGGGGGCTGAACACTGAAGCTTTCTTT.

CDR3 in amino acids: CASLPSTQNRLNYGYTF. In DNA form, the CDR3 reads TGTGCCAGCTTGCCAAGTACCCAAAACAGGTTAAACTATGGCTACACCTTC. The V and J genes are TRBV28 and TRBJ1-2; the D gene is possibly TRBD1 (5 bases). V was cut by 8 bases and J by 2 bases, with 24 bases left in between. The germline V gene encodes CDR1 MDHEN and CDR2 SYDVKM. The CDR3 contains 17 residues.

V and J are TRBV28 and TRBJ2-7; the D call may be TRBD1 or TRBD2 (5 bases each). The CDR3 totals 14 residues. With 7 bases removed from V and 3 bases from J, the gap between germline ends came to 16 bases. Germline lookup yields CDR1 MDHEN and CDR2 SYDVKM. This CDR3 reads CASIDGTLNYEQYF. The CDR3 nucleotides are TGTGCCAGCATAGACGGGACCCTAAACTACGAGCAGTACTTC. The entire variable domain, with the rest obtained from reference TRBV28 and TRBJ2-7, is as follows: DVKVTQSSRYLVKRTGEKVFLECVQDMDHENMFWYRQDPGLGLRLIYFSYDVKMKEKGDIPEGYSVSREKKERFSLILESASTNQTSMYLCASIDGTLNYEQYFGPGTRLTVT.

This clone has a single count. V usage is TRBV2 and J usage is TRBJ1-4; 7 bases line up with TRBD1. The CDR3 contains 13 residues. Per germline, CDR1 SNHLY and CDR2 FYNNEI. The V and J ends lost 7 bases and 3 bases, in that order; junction bases with no gene match: 2. Written as DNA, the CDR3 is TGTGCCAGCAAGGGACAGCCTAATGAAAAACTGTTTTTT. Amino acids: CASKGQPNEKLFF.

The chain recombines TRBV6-5 with TRBJ1-1; the D gene is possibly TRBD1 (5 bases). The germline V gene has CDR1 MNHEY and CDR2 SVGAGI. The CDR3 totals 15 residues. V was pared by 0 bases and J by 4 bases, with 12 bases between. This chain's CDR3 is CASSYSRRGTTEAFF. The CDR3 DNA reads as TGTGCCAGCAGTTACTCGAGGCGGGGGACCACTGAAGCTTTCTTT.

V usage is TRBV28 and J usage is TRBJ1-2; 7 bases line up with TRBD1. Germline CDR1 and CDR2: MDHEN and SYDVKM. CDR3 size: 13 residues. The V and J ends lost 6 bases and 8 bases, in that order; junction bases with no gene match: 9. CDR3 residues: CASSINRGRGYTF. CDR3 sequence (DNA): TGTGCCAGCAGCATAAACAGGGGCAGGGGCTACACCTTC.

The chain combines TRBV28 with TRBJ2-7, with a possible D match to TRBD2 (5 bases). Germline V CDR1 and CDR2: MDHEN, SYDVKM. Trimming took off 6 bases at V and 0 bases at J, with 12 bases between the two ends. The CDR3 length is 14 residues. In nucleotides, the CDR3 is TGTGCCAGCAGGCTTCGGGATTTCTCCTACGAGCAGTACTTC. Its translation: CASRLRDFSYEQYF.

The chain is built from TRBV25-1 and TRBJ2-7; TRBD2 aligns across 9 bases. Germline V gene sequence: CDR1 MGHDK, CDR2 SYGVNS. This CDR3 region has 16 residues. V was pared by 6 bases and J by 2 bases, with 11 bases of the junction left unmatched. This CDR3 is CASSRGAASGTYEQYF. Here the CDR3 DNA reads TGTGCCAGCAGCAGGGGGGCGGCTAGCGGGACCTACGAGCAGTACTTC.

This chain links TRBV29-1 with TRBJ2-5; 16 positions agree with TRBD2. Germline V gene lookup returns CDR1 SQVTM and CDR2 ANQGSEA. J gave up 4 bases and V 4 bases, and 15 bases lay outside the gene matches. The CDR3 covers 19 residues. The CDR3 loop is CSVGKGLAGGPSPVETQYF. The CDR3 nucleotides read TGCAGCGTTGGAAAGGGACTAGCGGGAGGGCCATCCCCCGTAGAGACCCAGTACTTC. The full variable domain, rest sourced from reference TRBV29-1 and TRBJ2-5, is SAVISQKPSRDICQRGTSLTIQCQVDSQVTMMFWYRQQPGQSLTLIATANQGSEATYESGFVIDKFPISRPNLTFSTLTVSNMSPEDSSIYLCSVGKGLAGGPSPVETQYFGPGTRLLVL.

The genes are TRBV11-3 and TRBJ2-1; D might be TRBD2 (5 bases). Trimming removed 5 bases at V and 9 bases at J, with 11 bases between. Germline V CDR1 and CDR2: SGHNT, YENEEA. The CDR3 loop spans 12 amino acids. CDR3 DNA sequence: TGTGCCAGCAGCCGAGGGCCGGGTGAGCAGTTCTTC. This sequence encodes CASSRGPGEQFF.

The chain combines TRBV29-1 with TRBJ1-1, with D hard to call. Per the germline V gene, CDR1 is SQVTM and CDR2 is ANQGSEA. The CDR3 sequence is 11 residues long. Deletions cut 5 bases from V and 10 bases from J, with 14 bases between. CDR3 sequence: CSVFRSERAFF. CDR3 sequence (DNA): TGCAGCGTTTTTAGGTCAGAACGAGCTTTCTTT.